The 22 T cell receptor beta chains given below trace back to one sample, sequenced in a study of blood T cell repertoires in COVID-19. Measured with immunoSEQ multiplex PCR; TCRdb has only the in-frame clones, and not every one. Here the sample spans 30,000 to 45,000 clones, roughly 90% being singletons. The sequenced sample was peripheral blood. Source of these receptors: a man aged 70 or older with active COVID-19.

V and J are TRBV5-1 and TRBJ2-1; 7 bases map to TRBD2. The germline V gene has CDR1 SGHRS and CDR2 YFSETQ. The length of the CDR3 is 15 residues. V was clipped by 0 bases and J by 6 bases; unmatched bases: 6. CDR3 DNA sequence: TGCGCCAGCAGCTTGGAGGGCGGGAGAAGCAATGAGCAGTTCTTC. Protein: CASSLEGGRSNEQFF.

V usage is TRBV9 and J usage is TRBJ2-1, with TRBD1 matching over 8 bases. After removal of 3 bases from V and 9 bases from J, the junction contained 8 bases not matched to a gene. Germline CDR1 SGDLS, CDR2 YYNGEE. The CDR3 runs to 14 residues. The CDR3 protein is CASSAVQGGFEQFF. Written as DNA, the CDR3 is TGTGCCAGCAGCGCCGTACAGGGGGGATTTGAGCAGTTCTTC.

This chain links TRBV19 with TRBJ2-3; 7 bases fit TRBD1. CDR3 length: 16 residues. CDR1 and CDR2 (germline): LNHDA, SQIVND (reference sequence). V shed 5 bases, J shed 2 bases, and the junction held 10 bases outside the gene matches. The CDR3 loop is CASSPWTGGFTDTQYF. In DNA, the CDR3 is TGTGCCAGTAGTCCATGGACAGGAGGATTCACAGATACGCAGTATTTT.

This clone rates as medium-sized (0.01 to 0.1%). The V call is TRBV7-9, the J call TRBJ1-3; D is perhaps TRBD1 (6 bases). The ends were cut back, 4 bases at V and 0 bases at J, with 13 bases in the middle. CDR1 is SEHNR, CDR2 FQNEAQ, per germline (reference sequence). The CDR3 length is 16 residues. CDR3 in DNA: TGTGCCAGCAGCTCAGCTGCAGGGGCCTCTGGAAACACCATATATTTT. Residues: CASSSAAGASGNTIYF.

The chain recombines TRBV7-2 with TRBJ1-1; possible D gene TRBD1, 6 bases. V lost 5 bases, J lost 1 base, and 11 bases lay in between. The germline gives CDR1 SGHTA, CDR2 FQGNSA. This CDR3 comprises 14 residues. The CDR3 DNA follows: TGTGCCAGCAGCCCCCGACAGGCGAACACTGAAGCTTTCTTT. This translates into CASSPRQANTEAFF.

The chain is built from TRBV20-1 and TRBJ2-1, with D perhaps matching TRBD2 (6 bases). V lost 3 bases and J 2 bases, leaving 23 bases between the germline ends. Germline CDR1 is DFQATT and CDR2 is SNEGSKA (reference sequence). This CDR3 spans 18 amino acids. This CDR3 reads CSASLFRGSGVPYNEQFF. The CDR3 DNA is TGCAGTGCTAGTTTATTTCGGGGATCGGGAGTACCCTACAATGAGCAGTTCTTC.

The V and J genes are TRBV6-5 and TRBJ1-4; possible D gene TRBD1, 6 bases. Trimming cost V 2 bases and J 5 bases, with 12 bases left between them. The CDR3 runs 15 residues. Germline CDR1 MNHEY, CDR2 SVGAGI. CDR3 DNA: TGTGCCAGCAGTTACGTCGGGGGGCCCAATGAAAAACTGTTTTTT. This codes for CASSYVGGPNEKLFF.

The chain combines TRBV19 with TRBJ1-1; D is unclear. The CDR3 is made up of 14 amino acids. V was clipped by 0 bases and J by 5 bases, with 10 bases between them. The germline CDR1 and CDR2 sequences are LNHDA and SQIVND (reference sequence). CDR3 protein: CASSIDLRGTEAFF. In DNA, the CDR3 is TGTGCCAGTAGTATAGATCTGAGAGGTACTGAAGCTTTCTTT. Variable domain in full (rest from reference TRBV19 and TRBJ1-1): DGGITQSPKYLFRKEGQNVTLSCEQNLNHDAMYWYRQDPGQGLRLIYYSQIVNDFQKGDIAEGYSVSREKKESFPLTVTSAQKNPTAFYLCASSIDLRGTEAFFGQGTRLTVV.

The genes are TRBV19 and TRBJ2-7, with D perhaps matching TRBD2 (6 bases). Germline CDR1 is LNHDA and CDR2 is SQIVND (reference sequence). This CDR3 comprises 14 residues. Trimming removed 5 bases at V and 2 bases at J, with 13 bases between. The DNA for the CDR3 is TGTGCCAGTAGTCCCTCCGGGAGCCCCTACGAGCAGTACTTC. Amino acids: CASSPSGSPYEQYF. The full variable domain, in which reference TRBV19 and TRBJ2-7 provide the parts outside the CDR3, is DGGITQSPKYLFRKEGQNVTLSCEQNLNHDAMYWYRQDPGQGLRLIYYSQIVNDFQKGDIAEGYSVSREKKESFPLTVTSAQKNPTAFYLCASSPSGSPYEQYFGPGTRLTVT.

This clone was observed once. CDR3 DNA: TGTGCCAGCAGTTTTCTAACCGGGGAGCTGTTTTTT. Protein sequence: CASSFLTGELFF. The chain links TRBV28 to TRBJ2-2; no definite D call. Germline CDR1 MDHEN, CDR2 SYDVKM. Between the trimmed V and J ends, which lost 3 bases and 5 bases, there was a span of 4 bases. The CDR3 is 12 residues long.

The chain carries TRBV19 and TRBJ2-5; TRBD2 matches at 12 bases. The germline V gene encodes CDR1 LNHDA and CDR2 SQIVND (reference sequence). There are 15 residues in the CDR3. V lost 8 bases and J lost 4; bases outside the gene matches: 8. For the CDR3, the DNA is TGTGCCAGTGGCGGGACTAGCGGGCTTCGAGAGACCCAGTACTTC. Translating gives CASGGTSGLRETQYF.

The chain has TRBV28 and TRBJ2-7; 8 bases align to TRBD2. Germline loops: CDR1 MDHEN, CDR2 SYDVKM. The CDR3 consists of 15 residues. Trimming took 6 bases from V and 3 from J; bases not matched to a gene: 10. This CDR3 is CASSSPGGGHYEQYF. CDR3 nucleotide sequence: TGTGCCAGCAGCTCCCCGGGAGGGGGGCACTACGAGCAGTACTTC.

This chain joins TRBV7-2 and TRBJ2-7; a weak D match, TRBD2 (6 bases). The CDR3 runs 14 residues. The V gene lost 8 bases and the J gene lost 5 bases, with 19 bases spanning the gap. From germline, CDR1 is SGHTA and CDR2 FQGNSA. For the CDR3, the DNA is TGTGCCAGCCTTACCCGGGCCGGGAGCCACGAGCAGTACTTC. Translating gives CASLTRAGSHEQYF.

The genes are TRBV30 and TRBJ1-2; D ambiguous. Germline CDR1 is GTSNPN and CDR2 is SVGIG (reference sequence). The CDR3 extends over 12 amino acids. V was clipped by 6 bases and J by 6 bases, with 14 bases between them. In DNA form, the CDR3 reads TGTGCCTGTCGGGCGGGGTCTGATGGCTACACCTTC. It is translated as CACRAGSDGYTF.

The chain combines TRBV6-6 with TRBJ2-6; 7 bases agree with TRBD1. The germline gives CDR1 MNHNY, CDR2 SVGAGI (reference sequence). Trimming cost V 7 bases and J 1 base; bases outside gene matches: 7. This CDR3 has 16 amino acids. CDR3 region: CASNRQGSSGANVLTF. The CDR3 coding sequence is TGTGCCAGCAATAGACAGGGTAGTTCTGGGGCCAACGTCCTGACTTTC.

The chain links TRBV7-9 to TRBJ2-7; 10 nucleotides align to TRBD2. In germline, CDR1 is SEHNR, CDR2 FQNEAQ (reference sequence). The CDR3 contains 17 residues. V shed 0 bases and J 3 bases; nucleotides not matched to a gene: 8. DNA of the CDR3: TGTGCCAGCAGCTTAGCGCTCCAGCGGGAGGGCCTCTACGAGCAGTACTTC. Translation: CASSLALQREGLYEQYF.

This clone appeared a single time. The V gene is TRBV5-1, the J gene TRBJ2-2, with D perhaps TRBD2 (5 bases). Germline-derived CDR1 and CDR2 are SGHRS and YFSETQ. The CDR3 is made up of 14 amino acids. Trimming removed 6 bases at V and 2 bases at J, with 11 bases between. This CDR3 is CASTLADNTGELFF. The CDR3 DNA reads TGCGCCAGCACTCTAGCAGATAACACCGGGGAGCTGTTTTTT.

The chain joins TRBV7-2 to TRBJ2-4, with D unresolved. The CDR3 has 14 amino acids. CDR1 is SGHTA and CDR2 is FQGNSA in the germline V gene. Trimming removed 2 bases at V and 2 bases at J, with 7 bases between. CDR3: CASSLRGPKNIQYF. CDR3 bases: TGTGCCAGCAGCTTAAGAGGCCCCAAAAACATTCAGTACTTC.

The count of this clone is one. The CDR3 protein is CASSVEGRGGYGYTF. The DNA of the CDR3 is TGTGCCAGCAGCGTAGAGGGCAGGGGCGGATATGGCTACACCTTC. The chain carries TRBV9 and TRBJ1-2; a weak D match, TRBD1 (6 bases). Per germline, CDR1 SGDLS and CDR2 YYNGEE. The CDR3 runs to 15 residues. Trimming removed 0 bases from V and 5 bases from J, with 14 bases in between.

The chain employs TRBV4-1 and TRBJ1-2; D is perhaps TRBD1 (6 bases). CDR1 MGHRA and CDR2 YSYEKL come from the germline V gene. Trimming removed 2 bases from V and 4 bases from J, with 11 bases in between. The CDR3 totals 14 residues. The CDR3 sequence is CASSQRTDFYGYTF. The CDR3, as DNA: TGCGCCAGCAGCCAAAGGACAGATTTCTATGGCTACACCTTC.

This sequence joins TRBV30 and TRBJ1-2, with TRBD1 identical over 9 bases. Germline values: CDR1 GTSNPN, CDR2 SVGIG (reference sequence). The CDR3 runs to 12 residues. V gave up 3 bases and J gave up 7 bases; unmatched junction bases: 3. CDR3 DNA: TGTGCCTGGAGACAGGGGGCGTTTGGCTACACCTTC. This codes for CAWRQGAFGYTF.

The V and J genes are TRBV5-4 and TRBJ2-5; the match to TRBD2 covers 12 bases. The CDR3 is made up of 17 amino acids. Germline CDR1 reads SGHNT; CDR2 reads YYREEE (reference sequence). The ends lost 1 base at V and 5 bases at J; junction bases unmatched: 9. In DNA form, the CDR3 reads TGTGCCAGCAGCTTGCTAGCTAGCGGGGGGGCCCGTGAGACCCAGTACTTC. Translated, it gives CASSLLASGGARETQYF.